The following is a T cell receptor (beta chain) sequence with its context. Next came a second PCR, run for roughly 6 to 11 cycles, which used a sample-barcoded 5' primer along with a J-beta primer mix. A tag from a template-switch adaptor with 12 random nucleotides marked each cDNA molecule. TCRdb re-derived calls from the 5' RACE reads in MiXCR, one entry per CDR3 protein. The sample shows approximately 810,000 distinct CDR3 sequences, under 40% of them seen only once. The individuals who served as donors were healthy Caucasians living in Russia, aged roughly 6 to 90. The sample belongs to a study of blood T cells in healthy people across ages. The source is a man aged 18 to 29 in good health. Sequenced sample: blood.

CDR3 in amino acids: CSALLEPEQFF. In DNA form, the CDR3 reads TGCAGTGCGCTGCTAGAGCCGGAGCAGTTCTTC. This rearrangement joins TRBV20-1 to TRBJ2-1, with D uncertain. CDR3 length: 11 residues. CDR1 and CDR2 (germline): DFQATT, SNEGSKA (reference sequence). Trimming removed 6 bases at V and 10 bases at J, with 13 bases between.